This TCR beta chain originates from a study of blood T cells in healthy people across ages. Study-level points and caveats: Diversity estimated from one million T cells was considered an underestimate. Per million T cells, TCR beta diversity dropped about linearly as age rose.

PBMCs numbering at least 6.5 million were isolated per sample. Regarding this clonotype: Its specificity is unknown.

Germline V gene data show CDR1 as KGHDR and CDR2 as SFDVKD. The CDR3 sequence is 14 residues long. V shed 3 bases, J shed 7 bases, and the junction held 4 bases outside the gene matches. For the second PCR, which ran for roughly 6 to 12 cycles, a sample-barcoded 5' primer and a J-beta primer mix were used. Every single cDNA molecule received a tag from a template-switch adaptor with 12 random nucleotides. TCRdb analysed the 5' RACE reads with MiXCR anew, one entry per CDR3 protein. The data contain roughly 2 million distinct CDR3 sequences, roughly 49% of them seen just once; the ten biggest clones take up around 2.1%.

This chain uses TRBV24-1 with TRBJ1-5; 8 positions agree with TRBD1. This TCR was recovered from a woman between 40 and 50 years old in good health. Sequenced: blood. In DNA form, the CDR3 reads TGTGCCACCAGTGATCGACAGGGGACGCAGCCCCAGCATTTT. Translated: CATSDRQGTQPQHF.